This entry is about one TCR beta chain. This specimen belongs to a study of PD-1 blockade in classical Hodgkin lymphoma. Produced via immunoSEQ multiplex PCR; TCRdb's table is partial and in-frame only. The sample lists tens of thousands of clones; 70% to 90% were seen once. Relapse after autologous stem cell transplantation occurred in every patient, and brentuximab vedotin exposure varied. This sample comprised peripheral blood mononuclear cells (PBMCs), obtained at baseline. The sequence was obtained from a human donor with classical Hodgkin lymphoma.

The DNA for the CDR3 is TGTGCCAGTACCCCACAGGTTAACTATGGCTACACCTTC. Residues: CASTPQVNYGYTF. V and J are TRBV19 and TRBJ1-2, with D maybe TRBD1 (5 bases). The CDR3 covers 13 residues. Per the germline V gene, CDR1 is LNHDA and CDR2 is SQIVND (reference sequence). V lost 7 bases and J 1 base, leaving 10 bases between the germline ends.